These 9 T cell receptor beta chains came from one sample sequenced in a study of T cell changes during pregnancy in multiple sclerosis. Assay used: immunoSEQ multiplex PCR; TCRdb lists only in-frame clones, some missing. The sample consists of tens of thousands of clones, less than 95% of them appearing once. Material: peripheral blood, obtained in the second trimester of pregnancy. Receptors were obtained from a female donor with multiple sclerosis, enrolled in a pregnancy study.

The chain links TRBV18 to TRBJ1-6; possible D gene TRBD1, 6 bases. The V end was cut by 3 bases, the J end by 5 bases, with 11 bases between. There are 15 residues in the CDR3. CDR1 is KGHSH, CDR2 LQKENI, per germline. The CDR3 here is CASSPRQVDNSPLHF. CDR3 DNA sequence: TGTGCCAGCTCACCCCGACAGGTTGATAATTCACCCCTCCACTTT.

The CDR3 nucleotides read TGTGCCTGGAGTGTGGGGGGCGGGGAGCTGTTTTTT. Its protein is CAWSVGGGELFF. The chain is built from TRBV30 and TRBJ2-2; tentatively, D is TRBD2 (6 bases). V was trimmed by 0 bases and J by 7 bases, leaving 6 bases between them. Per the germline V gene, CDR1 is GTSNPN and CDR2 is SVGIG (reference sequence). This CDR3 comprises 12 residues. Complete variable domain (other parts from reference TRBV30 and TRBJ2-2): SQTIHQWPATLVQPVGSPLSLECTVEGTSNPNLYWYRQAAGRGLQLLFYSVGIGQISSEVPQNLSASRPQDRQFILSSKKLLLSDSGFYLCAWSVGGGELFFGEGSRLTVL.

A few counts support this clone. In DNA form, the CDR3 reads TGTGCCAGCAGCCAAGAATTACTAGGGGGCAACTCACCCCTCCACTTT. Protein product: CASSQELLGGNSPLHF. The chain carries TRBV14 and TRBJ1-6; 7 bases match TRBD1. This CDR3 contains 16 residues. Germline-derived CDR1 and CDR2 are SGHDN and FVKESK. The trim removed 0 bases at V and 10 bases at J, leaving 9 bases unmatched.

The V call is TRBV7-9, the J call TRBJ2-5, with 11 bases aligning to TRBD2. From germline, CDR1 is SEHNR and CDR2 FQNEAQ (reference sequence). The trim removed 3 bases at V and 5 bases at J, leaving 5 bases unmatched. The CDR3 runs to 15 residues. The DNA of the CDR3 is TGTGCCAGCAGCTTGAGACTAGCGGGGAGCGAGACCCAGTACTTC. It translates to CASSLRLAGSETQYF.

This rearrangement joins TRBV5-8 to TRBJ1-5; 10 nucleotides line up with TRBD1. The CDR3 extends over 14 amino acids. J lost 7 bases, V lost 5 bases, and 6 bases had no gene match. Germline-derived CDR1 and CDR2 are SGHTS and YDEGEE. The CDR3 loop is CASRYRDRGQPQHF. CDR3 bases: TGTGCCAGCAGATACCGGGACAGGGGACAGCCCCAGCATTTT.

The CDR3 sequence: CASSERGLPNSPLHF. For the CDR3, the DNA is TGTGCCAGCAGTGAAAGGGGGTTACCTAATTCACCCCTCCACTTT. The chain employs TRBV25-1 and TRBJ1-6; tentatively, D is TRBD1 (6 bases). V was clipped by 2 bases and J by 6 bases, with 11 bases between them. This CDR3 is 15 amino acids long. The germline V gene encodes CDR1 MGHDK and CDR2 SYGVNS.

The chain is built from TRBV7-3 and TRBJ2-3, with a tentative D call TRBD2 (6 bases). The V gene's germline CDR1 is SGHTA and CDR2 FQGTGA. CDR3 length: 14 amino acids. V was pared by 10 bases and J by 3 bases, with 17 bases between. CDR3 nucleotides: TGTGCCACCAGTCTGGGACTGAAGACAGATACGCAGTATTTT. Its protein product is CATSLGLKTDTQYF.

This clone has only one observation. The chain joins TRBV11-3 to TRBJ2-5, with 8 bases that match TRBD1. Germline CDR1 and CDR2: SGHNT and YENEEA. The CDR3 consists of 14 residues. Unmatched junction bases numbered 4, after V lost 5 bases and J lost 2 bases. The CDR3 DNA follows: TGTGCCAGCAGCAGCCGGGACAGGCAAGAGACCCAGTACTTC. The encoded protein is CASSSRDRQETQYF. The entire variable domain, with the rest obtained from reference TRBV11-3 and TRBJ2-5, is as follows: EAGVVQSPRYKIIEKKQPVAFWCNPISGHNTLYWYLQNLGQGPELLIRYENEEAVDDSQLPKDRFSAERLKGVDSTLKIQPAELGDSAVYLCASSSRDRQETQYFGPGTRLLVL.

The J gene is TRBJ2-1, the V gene TRBV5-4, with a weak D call TRBD2 (7 bases). The CDR3 has 16 residues. CDR1 SGHNT and CDR2 YYREEE come from the germline V gene (reference sequence). Trimming took 3 bases from V and 6 from J, leaving 19 bases between them. CDR3 amino acids: CASSSPRGAPSNEQFF. The CDR3 DNA follows: TGTGCCAGCAGCTCACCACGGGGGGCCCCGAGCAATGAGCAGTTCTTC.